This TCR beta chain was identified during a study of OX40 agonist ivuxolimab in advanced cancers. Study overall: The patients received ivuxolimab by intravenous route every 2 weeks at 0.01 to 10 mg/kg. General study results and limits: More expanded clones were seen, on average, in CD8+ T cells than in CD4+.

The method was immunoSEQ multiplex PCR; TCRdb's version includes in-frame clones alone and lacks a portion of them. The table lists tens of thousands of clones, 88% of them singletons. Germline lookup yields CDR1 ENHRY and CDR2 SYGVKD. The CDR3 sequence is 16 residues long. Germline trimming cut 3 bases from V and 10 bases from J; bases unmatched to any gene: 10. In regard to this clone: What it binds is unknown.

This chain joins TRBV10-3 and TRBJ1-6, with 9 nucleotides matching TRBD1. The material was CD4+ or CD8+ T cells sorted from blood, obtained in a trial of the OX40 agonist ivuxolimab. The TCR comes from an adult with an advanced solid tumor such as melanoma, head and neck, liver or kidney cancer. Here the CDR3 reads CAISEGPGQGQSPLHF. Written as DNA, the CDR3 is TGTGCCATCAGTGAAGGACCGGGACAGGGACAATCACCCCTCCACTTT.